This T cell receptor (beta chain) came from a study of shared clonotypes between healthy human individuals. General observations from the study: Sample collection involved blood only; tissue repertoires are likely different.

CDR1 and CDR2 from the germline V gene are SGHDT and YYEEEE. This CDR3 has 14 residues. Trimming shortened V by 4 bases and J by 2 bases, and 13 bases separated the two germline ends. Sequencing was performed with immunoSEQ multiplex PCR; in TCRdb, only in-frame clones are kept and a portion is missing. This table has about 1 million clones, about 75% appearing once. Only one count was recorded for this clone. What it binds is unknown. Sequencing used memory CD4+ T cells sorted from blood. The subset was: CD45RA-negative fraction. The rearrangement links TRBV5-6 to TRBJ2-7; maybe TRBD2 (6 bases). The clonotype was recovered from a young man in good health. The CDR3 spells CASSPRLDPYEQYF. The CDR3 DNA follows: TGTGCCAGCAGCCCCCGACTAGACCCCTACGAGCAGTACTTC.